Below, 16 T cell receptor beta chains from the same sample are listed, as sequenced in a study of beta chain features in type 1 diabetes. Investigators reverse transcribed all isolated RNA, so they sequenced expressed TCRB transcripts. The data were produced by immunoSEQ multiplex PCR, yet TCRdb's version contains in-frame clones alone and is incomplete. Among about 640,000 clones listed, roughly an eighth were seen once. Study-level results: For Type 1 diabetes patients, all four CD4+ subsets carried TCRB CDR3s that were moderately but significantly shorter.

What these receptors recognize is not known. The sample consisted of naive CD4+ T cells from blood. The receptor source for this set is a man aged 25 to 45 with type 1 diabetes.

This clone was seen a handful of times. This chain links TRBV11-2 with TRBJ1-3, with D hard to call. This CDR3 region has 14 residues. V was cut by 2 bases and J by 0 bases, with 5 bases left in between. Germline values: CDR1 SGHAT, CDR2 FQNNGV. The CDR3 nucleotides are TGTGCCAGCAGCTTAATGTTCTCTGGAAACACCATATATTTT. It is translated as CASSLMFSGNTIYF.

In this sample, this clone turned up a few times. This chain connects TRBV19 to TRBJ2-4, with 7 bases that match TRBD1. The germline gives CDR1 LNHDA, CDR2 SQIVND (reference sequence). With 2 bases clipped from V and 0 bases from J, the junction kept 13 bases outside the gene matches. The CDR3 sequence is 19 residues long. CDR3 protein: CASSILDRSQFLAKNIQYF. Here the CDR3 DNA reads TGTGCCAGTAGTATATTGGACAGGAGCCAATTTTTAGCCAAAAACATTCAGTACTTC.

This clone turned up a few times. The rearrangement joins TRBV5-1 to TRBJ2-5; D perhaps matches TRBD2 (5 bases). Trimming pared 0 bases from V and 7 bases from J, leaving 13 bases between. The CDR3 loop spans 14 amino acids. The germline gives CDR1 SGHRS, CDR2 YFSETQ. The CDR3 is CASSLATRSGTQYF. CDR3 nucleotide sequence: TGCGCCAGCAGCTTGGCAACCAGGAGCGGGACCCAGTACTTC.

The chain recombines TRBV11-2 with TRBJ2-7; TRBD1 is a possible D gene (5 bases). Per the germline V gene, CDR1 is SGHAT and CDR2 is FQNNGV. The V end lost 6 bases, the J end lost 5 bases, and 8 bases lay between the germline ends. The CDR3 loop spans 11 amino acids. The CDR3 DNA sequence: TGTGCCAGCAGGCAGGGCCACGAGCAGTACTTC. Translated, it gives CASRQGHEQYF.

This clone was seen only a few times. The CDR3 sequence is CASRGTITDTQYF. CDR3 DNA: TGTGCCAGCAGAGGCACCATCACAGATACGCAGTATTTT. The V call is TRBV9, the J call TRBJ2-3; unclear D gene. The CDR3 loop spans 13 amino acids. V was trimmed by 5 bases and J by 2 bases, leaving 9 bases between them. Germline CDR1 reads SGDLS; CDR2 reads YYNGEE.

The chain carries TRBV9 and TRBJ2-1; the D is unclear. Between the trimmed V and J ends, which lost 0 bases and 7 bases, there was a span of 5 bases. The length of the CDR3 is 12 residues. From germline, CDR1 is SGDLS and CDR2 YYNGEE. The CDR3, as DNA: TGTGCCAGCAGCGTAGTTGAGAATGAGCAGTTCTTC. Translating gives CASSVVENEQFF. The full variable domain, completed using reference TRBV9 and TRBJ2-1, is DSGVTQTPKHLITATGQRVTLRCSPRSGDLSVYWYQQSLDQGLQFLIQYYNGEERAKGNILERFSAQQFPDLHSELNLSSLELGDSALYFCASSVVENEQFFGPGTRLTVL.

This clone was found a few times. The chain carries TRBV4-2 and TRBJ2-7; no definite D call. V was shortened by 4 bases and J by 2 bases, with 12 bases between the two germline ends. This CDR3 has 14 residues. Germline CDR1 is LGHNA and CDR2 is YNFKEQ. The CDR3 here is CASSLSGGAYEQYF. The CDR3 coding sequence is TGTGCCAGCAGCCTCTCTGGCGGAGCCTACGAGCAGTACTTC.

This clone occurred a few times. The V call is TRBV5-4, the J call TRBJ2-1, with 8 bases aligning to TRBD2. This CDR3 spans 13 amino acids. The trim removed 2 bases at V and 10 bases at J, leaving 5 bases unmatched. The germline V gene encodes CDR1 SGHNT and CDR2 YYREEE (reference sequence). CDR3 sequence: CASSFGLAVEQFF. Here the CDR3 DNA reads TGTGCCAGCAGCTTTGGACTAGCCGTAGAGCAGTTCTTC.

The rearrangement joins TRBV5-1 to TRBJ2-5; D is unclear. This CDR3 contains 12 residues. V dropped 4 bases and J dropped 5 bases, with 9 bases sitting between them. CDR1 and CDR2 from the germline V gene are SGHRS and YFSETQ. The CDR3 DNA reads TGCGCCAGCAGCAACCATGGGGAGACCCAGTACTTC. As protein: CASSNHGETQYF.

This clone was observed a few times. The chain has TRBV7-9 and TRBJ1-2, with TRBD1 matching 7 bases. CDR1 is SEHNR, CDR2 FQNEAQ, per germline (reference sequence). The junction had 6 bases not matched to a gene; V was cut back by 5 bases and J by 0 bases. CDR3 length: 15 amino acids. This CDR3 is CASSLTGITNYGYTF. CDR3 coding DNA: TGTGCCAGCAGCCTGACAGGGATTACTAACTATGGCTACACCTTC.

This clone has at least ten counts. The genes are TRBV10-3 and TRBJ2-3; 7 nucleotides agree with TRBD1. Unmatched junction bases numbered 9, after V lost 8 bases and J lost 1 base. Germline values: CDR1 ENHRY, CDR2 SYGVKD. The CDR3 runs 15 residues. This CDR3 is CAIGTAFIGTDTQYF. The CDR3 coding sequence is TGTGCCATCGGGACAGCCTTTATCGGCACAGATACGCAGTATTTT.

This clone has more than one count but fewer than ten. The chain recombines TRBV27 with TRBJ2-1; D gene uncertain. This CDR3 is 14 amino acids long. Per germline, CDR1 MNHEY and CDR2 SMNVEV (reference sequence). V was cut by 6 bases and J by 2 bases, with 11 bases left in between. CDR3 protein: CASRTTRTYNEQFF. CDR3 bases: TGTGCCAGCAGAACTACCCGGACCTACAATGAGCAGTTCTTC.

This rearrangement joins TRBV2 to TRBJ1-6; D is unresolved. CDR3 length: 13 residues. Looked up from germline, CDR1 is SNHLY and CDR2 is FYNNEI. V shed 1 base and J shed 8 bases, with 6 bases lying between them. In DNA, the CDR3 is TGTGCCAGCAGTGAAGACAGAGATTCACCCCTCCACTTT. Translation gives CASSEDRDSPLHF. Complete variable domain (other parts from reference TRBV2 and TRBJ1-6): EPEVTQTPSHQVTQMGQEVILRCVPISNHLYFYWYRQILGQKVEFLVSFYNNEISEKSEIFDDQFSVERPDGSNFTLKIRSTKLEDSAMYFCASSEDRDSPLHFGNGTRLTVT.

The table lists this clone with a few counts. This chain joins TRBV28 and TRBJ2-1; TRBD1 matches 9 bases. The CDR3 has 14 amino acids. Per the germline V gene, CDR1 is MDHEN and CDR2 is SYDVKM. Trimming removed 7 bases from V and 8 bases from J; junction bases left unmatched: 9. The CDR3 bases are TGTGCCAGCAATCAGGGACAGGGAAGGGATGAGCAGTTCTTC. Protein sequence: CASNQGQGRDEQFF. The whole variable domain, remainder taken from reference TRBV28 and TRBJ2-1, is DVKVTQSSRYLVKRTGEKVFLECVQDMDHENMFWYRQDPGLGLRLIYFSYDVKMKEKGDIPEGYSVSREKKERFSLILESASTNQTSMYLCASNQGQGRDEQFFGPGTRLTVL.

This clone has a handful of counts. The chain uses TRBV28 and TRBJ1-4; TRBD1 matches at 8 bases. This CDR3 has 13 residues. With V trimmed by 6 bases and J by 7 bases, 4 bases remained unmatched. Germline CDR1 reads MDHEN; CDR2 reads SYDVKM. The CDR3, as DNA: TGTGCCAGCAGGCAGGGGGCGCGTGAAAAACTGTTTTTT. Its translation: CASRQGAREKLFF.

The chain employs TRBV5-4 and TRBJ2-1, with 10 bases aligning to TRBD2. J gave up 2 bases and V 2 bases, and 1 base lay outside the gene matches. CDR3 length: 15 amino acids. Looked up from germline, CDR1 is SGHNT and CDR2 is YYREEE (reference sequence). CDR3 sequence: CASSFSGGTYNEQFF. DNA for the CDR3: TGTGCCAGCAGCTTTAGCGGGGGGACCTACAATGAGCAGTTCTTC.